The present TCR beta chain was sequenced within a study of CD8 T cells in ankylosing spondylitis (dated by TCRdb to about 2017). Concerning the study at large: To find TCR variants linked to disease, the study profiled T cell receptor beta repertoires in ankylosing spondylitis patients and healthy donors. Peripheral blood was sampled, and synovial fluid was also collected from ankylosing spondylitis patients. The full study cohort was made up of 25 to 30 ankylosing spondylitis patients and 108 healthy donors.

This clonotype has a count of ten or more. Its antigen is currently not known. No much larger clone exists at a distance of one base, and base qualities are not known. Findings and caveats that apply to the study as a whole: Some motif variants had previously been reported in the synovial fluid and blood of reactive arthritis patients, which suggests shared mechanisms of disease initiation. In peripheral blood, the disease-linked clones were found at relatively low frequencies and had a CD8+ phenotype. A TCR beta motif of several highly homologous amino acid variants appeared characteristic of blood from ankylosing spondylitis patients. The disease-linked clones were reported to be significantly enriched in matched synovial fluid samples from ankylosing spondylitis patients.

From the cysteine through the phenylalanine, the CDR3 covers 12 amino acids. CDR3 DNA only is kept here, 36 bases in frame from base 1. From the germline V gene (reference sequence), CDR1 is LGHDT and CDR2 is YNNKEL. The trim is 5 bases for V and 8 bases for J, with a gap of 12 bases between the germline ends. TCRdb names Illumina HiSeq 2500 as the instrument used. TCR beta libraries were prepared by quantitative 5'-RACE with molecular barcodes. Regarding the original processing steps: Disease-linked TCR variants were identified with a new computational method built on a probabilistic model of VDJ rearrangement. The raw public data were reprocessed by TCRdb itself: fastp quality trimming at Q25, MiXCR clonotype calling, in-frame beta chains only. Here each entry gathers all rows of one CDR3 protein and keeps the most common genes and DNA. The V and J calls reflect TCRdb's pipeline rather than the authors' work. The sample table shows 500,000 to 550,000 distinct CDR3 sequences, and about 12% are seen once. Jointly, the top ten make up under 7.5% of the sample.

The receptor was isolated from a male donor with ankylosing spondylitis. The sequencing input was blood, either unsorted or a sorted T cell fraction (not recorded which). Rearrangement joined TRBV3-1 to TRBJ1-1, with TRBD1 perhaps the D gene, on 6 matching bases. The bases read TGTGCCAGCAGCTTAAACAGGGAAGAAGCTTTCTTT. This codes for CASSLNREEAFF.